This T cell receptor beta chain derives from a study of CD8 T cells in Susac syndrome. The authors carried out high-throughput sequencing of TCR beta. They applied it to CD8+ and CD4+ T cells obtained from blood. The multiple sclerosis controls were treatment-naive patients, and their relapsing-remitting disease was stable or active. Isolation of CD8+ and CD4+ T cells was performed negatively, whereas enrichment of TEMRA cells was done by FACS. RNA in amounts of about 0.45 to 1 ug was reverse transcribed with random hexamers. Amplification of TCR beta CDR3 across 54 Vbeta and 13 Jbeta was performed with immunoSEQ multiplex PCR. A single record per CDR3 protein comes from TCRdb applying MiXCR to the immunoSEQ multiplex PCR reads. The table has some 150,000 distinct CDR3 sequences, around 95% seen once. This CDR3 spans 14 amino acids. Germline CDR1 is MNHEY and CDR2 is SMNVEV (reference sequence). Trimming stripped 7 bases from V and 1 base from J, with 12 bases between.

The rearrangement joins TRBV27 to TRBJ2-3; TRBD2 might be the D (5 bases). The sequencing input was CD8+ T cells from PBMCs. This TCR was recovered from a human donor with multiple sclerosis. The CDR3 loop reads CASKEVARTDTQYF. CDR3 DNA: TGTGCCAGCAAGGAGGTAGCCCGCACAGATACGCAGTATTTT.